The 21 T cell receptor beta chains below come from one sample, sequenced in a study of T cell repertoires in cytomegalovirus infection. No antigen has been assigned to these receptors. TCRdb recomputed calls from the reads with MiXCR, one row per CDR3 protein. Among under 200,000 distinct CDR3 sequences listed, less than 25% were seen once. The sample in question was CD8+ T cells from cultured PBMCs, obtained from culture after CMV antigen stimulation. All receptors derive from a human donor in good health (CMV status not recorded). Some clones in this sample may be carry-over from other donors' samples.

The rearrangement uses TRBV7-3 and TRBJ2-3, with TRBD2 matching 8 bases. Germline lookup yields CDR1 SGHTA and CDR2 FQGTGA. The CDR3 extends over 13 amino acids. Trimming cost V 4 bases and J 6 bases; bases outside gene matches: 3. The CDR3 is CASSYGGEDTQYF. In DNA form, the CDR3 reads TGTGCCAGCAGCTACGGGGGGGAGGATACGCAGTATTTT.

This clonotype was observed at least ten times. The chain uses TRBV28 and TRBJ2-7; weak D call: TRBD1 (6 bases). V was trimmed by 6 bases and J by 7 bases, leaving 16 bases between them. The germline gives CDR1 MDHEN, CDR2 SYDVKM. CDR3 size: 13 residues. The DNA of the CDR3 is TGTGCCAGCAGCCAAAACAGGGCCCTGGAGCAGTACTTC. Translation gives CASSQNRALEQYF. The full variable domain, rest sourced from reference TRBV28 and TRBJ2-7, is DVKVTQSSRYLVKRTGEKVFLECVQDMDHENMFWYRQDPGLGLRLIYFSYDVKMKEKGDIPEGYSVSREKKERFSLILESASTNQTSMYLCASSQNRALEQYFGPGTRLTVT.

This chain links TRBV12-3 or TRBV12-4 with TRBJ1-2; D may be TRBD1 (5 bases). Trimming removed 5 bases at V and 2 bases at J, with 12 bases between. The CDR3 is 14 residues long. The CDR3 region has the DNA TGTGCCAGCAGTCTGCCGACAGCAAACTATGGCTACACCTTC. Encoded protein: CASSLPTANYGYTF.

This clonotype was observed a handful of times. The V gene is TRBV7-8, the J gene TRBJ1-5; D call uncertain. This CDR3 is 13 amino acids long. The germline CDR1 and CDR2 sequences are SGHVS and FQNEAQ. V shed 7 bases and J shed 8 bases, with 15 bases lying between them. CDR3 amino acids: CASTPTRVEPQHF. As DNA, the CDR3 is TGTGCCAGCACGCCAACGAGGGTAGAGCCCCAGCATTTT.

The CDR3 spells CASSERNGFVDRNSPLHF. The CDR3 coding sequence is TGTGCCAGCAGTGAAAGGAATGGTTTCGTAGATAGGAATTCACCCCTCCACTTT. The chain combines TRBV6-1 with TRBJ1-6; D is unresolved. This CDR3 region has 18 residues. Per the germline V gene, CDR1 is MNHNS and CDR2 is SASEGT. The V end lost 2 bases, the J end lost 7 bases, and 21 bases lay between the germline ends.

This sequence joins TRBV19 and TRBJ1-6, with D maybe TRBD1 (6 bases). Germline V gene lookup returns CDR1 LNHDA and CDR2 SQIVND (reference sequence). Trimming shortened V by 2 bases and J by 7 bases, and 9 bases separated the two germline ends. The CDR3 extends over 14 amino acids. CDR3 DNA: TGTGCCAGTAGTATAACAGGGTGGAATTCACCCCTCCACTTT. Its protein is CASSITGWNSPLHF.

The chain links TRBV6-5 to TRBJ1-4, with 10 bases lining up with TRBD1. Germline values: CDR1 MNHEY, CDR2 SVGAGI. V lost 7 bases and J lost 4; bases outside the gene matches: 6. The CDR3 contains 15 residues. This chain's CDR3 is CASNTGTGDNEKLFF. The CDR3 nucleotides read TGTGCCAGCAATACAGGGACAGGGGATAATGAAAAACTGTTTTTT.

The chain is built from TRBV5-6 and TRBJ2-7; D is possibly TRBD2 (6 bases). Germline CDR1 is SGHDT and CDR2 is YYEEEE. V lost 0 bases to trimming and J lost 5 bases, with 12 bases between them. The CDR3 sequence is 14 residues long. The CDR3 DNA reads TGTGCCAGCAGCTTGGAGTTGGCGGGGAACGAGCAGTACTTC. Residues: CASSLELAGNEQYF. The full variable domain, completed using reference TRBV5-6 and TRBJ2-7, is DAGVTQSPTHLIKTRGQQVTLRCSPKSGHDTVSWYQQALGQGPQFIFQYYEEEERQRGNFPDRFSGHQFPNYSSELNVNALLLGDSALYLCASSLELAGNEQYFGPGTRLTVT.

The table lists this clonotype with many counts. The chain combines TRBV7-9 with TRBJ2-3; D uncertain. Germline CDR1 SEHNR, CDR2 FQNEAQ (reference sequence). The CDR3 is 15 residues long. V dropped 4 bases and J dropped 3 bases, with 14 bases sitting between them. The CDR3 sequence is CASSSPEDGTDTQYF. CDR3 coding DNA: TGTGCCAGCAGCTCACCTGAAGACGGGACAGATACGCAGTATTTT.

This clonotype was counted many times. J is TRBJ1-1 and V is TRBV12-3 or TRBV12-4; D remains ambiguous. Trimming removed 2 bases from V and 6 bases from J, with 10 bases in between. This CDR3 has 13 residues. The CDR3 loop is CASSLRFSAEAFF. CDR3 in DNA: TGTGCCAGCAGTTTACGGTTTAGCGCTGAAGCTTTCTTT.

This clonotype has only a few counts. CDR3 residues: CASSLVLGIYEQYF. The DNA for the CDR3 is TGTGCCAGCAGCTTAGTTCTGGGGATCTACGAGCAGTACTTC. The rearrangement links TRBV7-2 to TRBJ2-7; no clear D. This CDR3 comprises 14 residues. V was shortened by 1 base and J by 3 bases, with 10 bases between the two germline ends. Germline lookup yields CDR1 SGHTA and CDR2 FQGNSA. Drawing the rest from reference TRBV7-2 and TRBJ2-7, the complete variable domain is GAGVSQSPSNKVTEKGKDVELRCDPISGHTALYWYRQSLGQGLEFLIYFQGNSAPDKSGLPSDRFSAERTGGSVSTLTIQRTQQEDSAVYLCASSLVLGIYEQYFGPGTRLTVT.

In its sample, this clonotype was seen a few times. This chain connects TRBV7-9 to TRBJ2-3, with a weak D call TRBD1 (6 bases). Per the germline V gene, CDR1 is SEHNR and CDR2 is FQNEAQ (reference sequence). The CDR3 contains 14 residues. V dropped 5 bases and J dropped 5 bases, with 14 bases sitting between them. CDR3: CASSPRGGGDTQYF. DNA for the CDR3: TGTGCCAGCAGCCCCCGAGGGGGTGGAGATACGCAGTATTTT.

This clonotype was seen many times. Written as DNA, the CDR3 is TGTGCCAGCAGTTACCTCCGGGACACTGGAAACACCATATATTTT. Translation gives CASSYLRDTGNTIYF. The V and J genes are TRBV7-9 and TRBJ1-3, with D possibly TRBD1 on 6 matching bases. CDR1 is SEHNR and CDR2 is FQNEAQ in the germline V gene (reference sequence). The CDR3 length is 15 residues. Trimming removed 6 bases at V and 2 bases at J, with 14 bases between.

The V call is TRBV7-8, the J call TRBJ2-3; no definite D call. Germline CDR1 reads SGHVS; CDR2 reads FQNEAQ. V was clipped by 8 bases and J by 0 bases, with 15 bases between them. The CDR3 covers 15 residues. Written as DNA, the CDR3 is TGTGCCAGCGACAAAAGGAGCACTAGCACAGATACGCAGTATTTT. This encodes CASDKRSTSTDTQYF.

This clonotype was counted a few times. The chain's CDR3 is CASSLPGNNEKLFF. The CDR3 DNA reads TGTGCCAGCAGCTTACCGGGGAATAATGAAAAACTGTTTTTT. The J gene is TRBJ1-4, the V gene TRBV7-8, with D uncertain. Germline V gene lookup returns CDR1 SGHVS and CDR2 FQNEAQ. V was shortened by 2 bases and J by 4 bases, with 8 bases between the two germline ends. The CDR3 extends over 14 amino acids.

This chain links TRBV19 with TRBJ2-6; D gene uncertain. CDR3 length: 13 amino acids. V was trimmed by 4 bases and J by 0 bases, leaving 1 base between them. In germline, CDR1 is LNHDA, CDR2 SQIVND (reference sequence). Here the CDR3 DNA reads TGTGCCAGTAGTAGCTCTGGGGCCAACGTCCTGACTTTC. This encodes CASSSSGANVLTF. Full variable domain (missing parts from reference TRBV19 and TRBJ2-6): DGGITQSPKYLFRKEGQNVTLSCEQNLNHDAMYWYRQDPGQGLRLIYYSQIVNDFQKGDIAEGYSVSREKKESFPLTVTSAQKNPTAFYLCASSSSGANVLTFGAGSRLTVL.

This clonotype was observed a few times. V usage is TRBV9 and J usage is TRBJ1-2; no firm D call. V lost 3 bases, J lost 2 bases, and 14 bases lay in between. Per the germline V gene, CDR1 is SGDLS and CDR2 is YYNGEE. The CDR3 sequence is 15 residues long. The CDR3 DNA sequence: TGTGCCAGCAGCGGAACGGGCCTTGGGAACTATGGCTACACCTTC. Amino acid sequence: CASSGTGLGNYGYTF.

The rearrangement uses TRBV12-3 or TRBV12-4 and TRBJ1-2; a possible D gene is TRBD1 (5 bases). V shed 7 bases and J shed 6 bases, with 15 bases lying between them. This CDR3 is built from 13 residues. The CDR3 region is CASNPPRGDGYTF. CDR3 coding DNA: TGTGCCAGCAACCCTCCGAGGGGTGATGGCTACACCTTC.

The rearrangement links TRBV27 to TRBJ2-3, with D tentatively TRBD1 (6 bases). Trimming removed 5 bases at V and 3 bases at J, with 12 bases between. In germline, CDR1 is MNHEY, CDR2 SMNVEV (reference sequence). The CDR3 is 14 amino acids. CDR3 DNA sequence: TGTGCCAGCAGTCCCCGAAGGGGGACAGATACGCAGTATTTT. Translated, it gives CASSPRRGTDTQYF.

This clonotype was seen only a few times. The rearrangement links TRBV7-9 to TRBJ1-4; 8 bases agree with TRBD1. In germline, CDR1 is SEHNR, CDR2 FQNEAQ (reference sequence). The CDR3 has 14 amino acids. V lost 4 bases to trimming and J lost 5 bases; unmatched junction nucleotides: 3. This CDR3 is CASSSGDRNEKLFF. In DNA form, the CDR3 reads TGTGCCAGCAGCTCCGGGGACAGGAATGAAAAACTGTTTTTT.

The chain links TRBV7-2 to TRBJ1-5, with 8 positions matching TRBD1. V gave up 5 bases and J gave up 10 bases; unmatched junction bases: 10. The CDR3 is made up of 14 amino acids. The germline CDR1 and CDR2 sequences are SGHTA and FQGNSA. The CDR3 is CASSIGQGARPQHF. CDR3 sequence (DNA): TGTGCCAGCAGCATCGGACAGGGAGCAAGACCCCAGCATTTT.